Presented here are 24 T cell receptor beta chains from one specimen sequenced in a study of early stage breast cancer tumors. Using immunoSEQ multiplex PCR, the repertoire was profiled, and TCRdb retains in-frame clones only, with some absent. The sample includes several thousand clones, over 55% of them seen just once. Specimen: normal breast tissue next to the tumor. The receptors were sampled from a person in their sixties or seventies with breast cancer.

CDR3: CASSLGAGSQETQYF. The DNA of the CDR3 is TGCGCCAGCAGCTTGGGTGCGGGGTCACAAGAGACCCAGTACTTC. The chain couples TRBV5-1 to TRBJ2-5; possible D gene TRBD2, 6 bases. V was pared by 0 bases and J by 2 bases, with 11 bases between. This CDR3 region has 15 residues. Germline values: CDR1 SGHRS, CDR2 YFSETQ.

The rearrangement links TRBV15 to TRBJ1-1; D is unresolved. The CDR3 loop spans 13 amino acids. The germline V and J ends were trimmed by 0 bases and 4 bases, with 6 bases remaining between them. Per germline, CDR1 LNHNV and CDR2 YYDKDF (reference sequence). As DNA, the CDR3 is TGTGCCACCAGCAGAGACGGGGTCACTGAAGCTTTCTTT. Protein: CATSRDGVTEAFF.

The V gene is TRBV11-3, the J gene TRBJ2-7, with 13 bases matching TRBD2. The CDR3 totals 16 residues. V trimming: 4 bases; J trimming: 6 bases; junction bases outside the gene matches: 9. Germline CDR1 is SGHNT and CDR2 is YENEEA. In nucleotides, the CDR3 is TGTGCCAGCAGCTCACGGGGACTAGCGGGACGTTTCGAGCAGTACTTC. It specifies CASSSRGLAGRFEQYF.

In DNA, the CDR3 is TGTGCCAGCAGCTTAGCCACAGATAGCAATCAGCCCCAGCATTTT. The encoded protein is CASSLATDSNQPQHF. The V call is TRBV7-2, the J call TRBJ1-5; D uncertain. The V gene's germline CDR1 is SGHTA and CDR2 FQGNSA. The length of the CDR3 is 15 residues. Trimming shortened V by 0 bases and J by 0 bases, and 6 bases separated the two germline ends.

The chain couples TRBV18 to TRBJ2-7, with TRBD1 as a possible D gene (7 bases). V was shortened by 1 base and J by 8 bases, with 18 bases between the two germline ends. This CDR3 is 15 amino acids long. Germline CDR1 is KGHSH and CDR2 is LQKENI. CDR3 nucleotides: TGTGCCAGCTCACCACTTGCGGAGGGGGCTAAACAGCAGTACTTC. Protein: CASSPLAEGAKQQYF.

The genes are TRBV27 and TRBJ1-1; maybe TRBD1 (5 bases). Between the trimmed V and J ends, which lost 6 bases and 1 base, there was a span of 9 bases. This CDR3 spans 13 amino acids. Germline values: CDR1 MNHEY, CDR2 SMNVEV (reference sequence). The CDR3 DNA reads TGTGCCAGCAGCCATGACAGGAACACTGAAGCTTTCTTT. Its translation: CASSHDRNTEAFF.

The chain couples TRBV15 to TRBJ1-1; unclear D gene. Looked up from germline, CDR1 is LNHNV and CDR2 is YYDKDF (reference sequence). V lost 1 base, J lost 4 bases, and 10 bases lay in between. CDR3 length: 14 amino acids. The CDR3 sequence: CATSRGEGGTEAFF. CDR3 coding DNA: TGTGCCACCAGCAGAGGGGAGGGAGGCACTGAAGCTTTCTTT.

This clone has a handful of counts. Distinct nucleotide sequences in the sample also encode this CDR3. The chain couples TRBV11-3 to TRBJ1-4; D is ambiguous. The CDR3 sequence is 14 residues long. V was trimmed by 5 bases and J by 7 bases, leaving 14 bases between them. Germline CDR1 and CDR2: SGHNT and YENEEA. CDR3 protein: CASSPRWGGEKLFF. For the CDR3, the DNA is TGTGCCAGCAGCCCCAGATGGGGAGGTGAAAAACTGTTTTTT.

The V and J genes are TRBV4-2 and TRBJ2-3; 14 bases are a match to TRBD2. Germline assignment: CDR1 LGHNA and CDR2 YNFKEQ. CDR3 length equals 19 residues. V lost 3 bases to trimming and J lost 4 bases; unmatched junction nucleotides: 12. CDR3 coding DNA: TGTGCCAGCAGCCAGGTTCCGGGACTAGCGGGAGAGAGGGCAGATACGCAGTATTTT. Translating it yields CASSQVPGLAGERADTQYF.

This chain joins TRBV18 and TRBJ2-1; TRBD2 might be the D (5 bases). Germline V gene lookup returns CDR1 KGHSH and CDR2 LQKENI. The CDR3 loop spans 13 amino acids. Trimming left V 3 bases short and J 8 bases short, with 11 bases between. DNA of the CDR3: TGTGCCAGCTCACCCCGGGGAATCGATGAGCAGTTCTTC. Translated: CASSPRGIDEQFF.

V gene TRBV7-6 combines with J gene TRBJ2-5; TRBD1 aligns across 8 bases. The germline CDR1 and CDR2 sequences are SGHVS and FNYEAQ. This CDR3 is 15 amino acids long. V dropped 5 bases and J dropped 5; count of bases not matched to a gene: 10. CDR3 amino acids: CASSPTGQVSETQYF. CDR3 DNA: TGTGCCAGCAGCCCCACGGGACAGGTTTCCGAGACCCAGTACTTC.

This clone occurred a few times. This sequence joins TRBV5-1 and TRBJ1-1; the D gene is possibly TRBD1 (6 bases). The V end lost 0 bases, the J end lost 1 base, and 7 bases lay between the germline ends. Germline CDR1 reads SGHRS; CDR2 reads YFSETQ. This CDR3 is 14 amino acids long. The CDR3 nucleotides read TGCGCCAGCAGCTTGGGGACAGAGAACACTGAAGCTTTCTTT. Protein sequence: CASSLGTENTEAFF.

This clone was counted only a few times. This sequence joins TRBV9 and TRBJ2-1; D not resolved. The germline V and J ends were trimmed by 2 bases and 4 bases, with 7 bases remaining between them. The V gene's germline CDR1 is SGDLS and CDR2 YYNGEE. This CDR3 contains 13 residues. CDR3 sequence (DNA): TGTGCCAGCAGCGTCGAACAGTACAATGAGCAGTTCTTC. This translates into CASSVEQYNEQFF.

V and J are TRBV5-5 and TRBJ1-1; a weak D match, TRBD1 (6 bases). The CDR3 contains 13 residues. The germline gives CDR1 SGHKS, CDR2 YYEKEE (reference sequence). Trimming removed 4 bases at V and 12 bases at J, with 19 bases between. In DNA, the CDR3 is TGTGCCAGCAGCCCAGAGGGGGTTCCCCCCCCTTTCTTT. Translating it yields CASSPEGVPPPFF. Complete variable domain (other parts from reference TRBV5-5 and TRBJ1-1): DAGVTQSPTHLIKTRGQQVTLRCSPISGHKSVSWYQQVLGQGPQFIFQYYEKEERGRGNFPDRFSARQFPNYSSELNVNALLLGDSALYLCASSPEGVPPPFFGQGTRLTVV.

The J gene is TRBJ1-2, the V gene TRBV27; 8 bases match TRBD1. Per the germline V gene, CDR1 is MNHEY and CDR2 is SMNVEV (reference sequence). This CDR3 has 13 amino acids. J gave up 8 bases and V 7 bases, and 9 bases lay outside the gene matches. The CDR3 loop reads CASTSRGRGGYTF. The DNA for the CDR3 is TGTGCCAGCACTAGCAGGGGGCGAGGAGGCTACACCTTC.

The genes are TRBV19 and TRBJ1-5; no firm D call. Looked up from germline, CDR1 is LNHDA and CDR2 is SQIVND (reference sequence). Trimming removed 10 bases from V and 1 base from J, with 11 bases in between. The CDR3 runs 13 residues. The CDR3 protein is CATAGGSNQPQHF. CDR3 sequence (DNA): TGTGCCACCGCGGGTGGAAGCAATCAGCCCCAGCATTTT.

Here the CDR3 reads CASSPTQGPTFF. DNA of the CDR3: TGTGCCAGCTCACCAACGCAGGGGCCGACTTTCTTT. V gene TRBV18 combines with J gene TRBJ1-1; tentative D call: TRBD1 (6 bases). V was clipped by 2 bases and J by 12 bases, with 13 bases between them. Germline-derived CDR1 and CDR2 are KGHSH and LQKENI. The CDR3 is 12 residues long. Based on the CDR3 plus reference TRBV18 and TRBJ1-1, the full variable domain is NAGVMQNPRHLVRRRGQEARLRCSPMKGHSHVYWYRQLPEEGLKFMVYLQKENIIDESGMPKERFSAEFPKEGPSILRIQQVVRGDSAAYFCASSPTQGPTFFGQGTRLTVV.

V gene TRBV15 combines with J gene TRBJ2-2; 9 nucleotides align to TRBD2. V lost 5 bases to trimming and J lost 7 bases; unmatched junction nucleotides: 11. The CDR3 extends over 16 amino acids. Germline loops: CDR1 LNHNV, CDR2 YYDKDF (reference sequence). The CDR3 reads CATSGGGRAFGGELFF. Here the CDR3 DNA reads TGTGCCACCAGCGGGGGCGGGAGGGCTTTTGGCGGGGAGCTGTTTTTT.

The chain is built from TRBV5-1 and TRBJ1-3; tentatively, D is TRBD1 (6 bases). V lost 4 bases to trimming and J lost 0 bases, with 14 bases between them. The CDR3 sequence is 16 residues long. Germline lookup yields CDR1 SGHRS and CDR2 YFSETQ. In nucleotides, the CDR3 is TGCGCCAGCAGCCCTGGACAGATATCCTCTGGAAACACCATATATTTT. Translation gives CASSPGQISSGNTIYF.

The V gene is TRBV10-1, the J gene TRBJ2-7, with TRBD1 matching 8 bases. The CDR3 contains 14 residues. Germline V CDR1 and CDR2: WNHNN, SYGVQD (reference sequence). Trimming at V came to 5 bases and at J to 5 bases, leaving 8 bases not matched to a gene. The CDR3 is CASSRGQGIDEQYF. CDR3 sequence (DNA): TGCGCCAGCAGTAGAGGACAGGGCATCGACGAGCAGTACTTC.

The chain's CDR3 is CASSRLAGADTQYF. DNA for the CDR3: TGTGCCAGCAGCCGACTAGCGGGAGCAGATACGCAGTATTTT. The chain uses TRBV5-8 and TRBJ2-3; 12 bases are a match to TRBD2. Per germline, CDR1 SGHTS and CDR2 YDEGEE. V was pared by 4 bases and J by 4 bases, with 1 base of the junction left unmatched. This CDR3 contains 14 residues. Full variable domain (rest looked up from reference TRBV5-8 and TRBJ2-3): EAGVTQSPTHLIKTRGQQATLRCSPISGHTSVYWYQQALGLGLQFLLWYDEGEERNRGNFPPRFSGRQFPNYSSELNVNALELEDSALYLCASSRLAGADTQYFGPGTRLTVL.

A few counts support this clone. The gene calls are TRBV19 and TRBJ2-7; TRBD1 matches 10 bases. The V gene end was trimmed by 4 bases and the J gene end by 3 bases; junction bases not matched to a gene: 6. Germline V lookup: CDR1 LNHDA, CDR2 SQIVND (reference sequence). The CDR3 sequence is 15 residues long. In DNA, the CDR3 is TGTGCCAGTAGTACGGGACAGGGGCCCGTCTACGAGCAGTACTTC. It codes for CASSTGQGPVYEQYF.

The V gene is TRBV5-8, the J gene TRBJ2-1; 7 nucleotides match TRBD2. The germline V gene encodes CDR1 SGHTS and CDR2 YDEGEE. The CDR3 runs 15 residues. Trimming at V came to 6 bases and at J to 3 bases, leaving 9 bases not matched to a gene. The CDR3 loop is CASTGGSGIYNEQFF. DNA for the CDR3: TGTGCCAGCACCGGGGGAAGCGGGATCTACAATGAGCAGTTCTTC.

This chain uses TRBV29-1 with TRBJ2-2, with no clear D. From germline, CDR1 is SQVTM and CDR2 ANQGSEA. This CDR3 is 13 amino acids long. The V and J ends lost 4 bases and 2 bases respectively, with 8 bases between them. The DNA of the CDR3 is TGCAGCGTTGCAGGAATTAACACCGGGGAGCTGTTTTTT. Residues: CSVAGINTGELFF.